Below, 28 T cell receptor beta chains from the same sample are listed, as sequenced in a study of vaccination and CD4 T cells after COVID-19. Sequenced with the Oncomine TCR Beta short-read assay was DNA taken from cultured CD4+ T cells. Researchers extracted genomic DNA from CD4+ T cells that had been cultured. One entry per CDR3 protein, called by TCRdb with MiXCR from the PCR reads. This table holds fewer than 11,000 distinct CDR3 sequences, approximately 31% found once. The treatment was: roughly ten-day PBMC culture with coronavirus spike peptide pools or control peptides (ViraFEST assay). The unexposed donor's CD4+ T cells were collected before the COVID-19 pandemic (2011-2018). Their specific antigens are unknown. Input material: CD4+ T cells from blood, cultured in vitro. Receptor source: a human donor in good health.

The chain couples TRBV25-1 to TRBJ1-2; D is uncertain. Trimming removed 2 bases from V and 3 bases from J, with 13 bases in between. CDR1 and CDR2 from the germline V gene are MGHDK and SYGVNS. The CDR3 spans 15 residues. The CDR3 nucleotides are TGTGCCAGCAGTGAACGCGCCCCTGATCACTATGGCTACACCTTC. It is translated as CASSERAPDHYGYTF.

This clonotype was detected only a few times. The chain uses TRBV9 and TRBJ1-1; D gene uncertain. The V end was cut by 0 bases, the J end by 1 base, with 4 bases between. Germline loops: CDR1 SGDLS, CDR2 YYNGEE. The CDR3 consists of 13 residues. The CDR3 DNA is TGTGCCAGCAGCGTAGTGCCGAACACTGAAGCTTTCTTT. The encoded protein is CASSVVPNTEAFF.

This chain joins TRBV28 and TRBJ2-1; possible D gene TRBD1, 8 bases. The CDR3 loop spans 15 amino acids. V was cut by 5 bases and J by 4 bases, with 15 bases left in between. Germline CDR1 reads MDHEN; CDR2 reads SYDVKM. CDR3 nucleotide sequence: TGTGCCAGCAGTCCTACAGGGGGGGGTTACAATGAGCAGTTCTTC. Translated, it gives CASSPTGGGYNEQFF.

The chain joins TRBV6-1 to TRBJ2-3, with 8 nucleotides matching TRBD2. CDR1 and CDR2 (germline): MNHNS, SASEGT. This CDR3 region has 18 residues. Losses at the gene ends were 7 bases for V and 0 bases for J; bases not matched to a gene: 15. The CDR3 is CASTVTGGRTTSTDTQYF. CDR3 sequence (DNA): TGTGCCAGCACAGTTACTGGCGGGAGGACAACTAGCACAGATACGCAGTATTTT.

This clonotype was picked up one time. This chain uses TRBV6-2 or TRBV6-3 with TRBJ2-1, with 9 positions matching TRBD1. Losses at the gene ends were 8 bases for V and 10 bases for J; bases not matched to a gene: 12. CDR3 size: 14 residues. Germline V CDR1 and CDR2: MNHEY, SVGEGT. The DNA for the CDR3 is TGTGCCAGCCGCACCGGGACAGGGTGGGGGGAGCAGTTCTTC. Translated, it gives CASRTGTGWGEQFF.

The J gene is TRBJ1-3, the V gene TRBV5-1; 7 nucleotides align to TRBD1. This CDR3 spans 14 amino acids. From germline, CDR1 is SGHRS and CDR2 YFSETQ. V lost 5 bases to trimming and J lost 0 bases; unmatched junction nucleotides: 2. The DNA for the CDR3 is TGCGCCAGCAGTCGGGACAGCTCTGGAAACACCATATATTTT. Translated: CASSRDSSGNTIYF.

The CDR3 region has the DNA TGTTCTACTAGCGGGGCCTTTAAGGGGGGGGTCCAGTACTTC. Translating gives CSTSGAFKGGVQYF. The chain joins TRBV2 to TRBJ2-5; TRBD2 aligns across 10 bases. Germline V CDR1 and CDR2: SNHLY, FYNNEI. The CDR3 length is 14 residues. Looking up the rest from reference TRBV2 and TRBJ2-5 gives the full variable domain: EPEVTQTPSHQVTQMGQEVILRCVPISNHLYFYWYRQILGQKVEFLVSFYNNEISEKSEIFDDQFSVERPDGSNFTLKIRSTKLEDSAMYFCSTSGAFKGGVQYFGPGTRLLVL.

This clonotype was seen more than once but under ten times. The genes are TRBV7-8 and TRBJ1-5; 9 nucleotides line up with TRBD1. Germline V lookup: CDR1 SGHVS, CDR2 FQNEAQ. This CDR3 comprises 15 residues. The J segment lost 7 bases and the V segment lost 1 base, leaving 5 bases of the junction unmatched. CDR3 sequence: CASSLGGQGRQPQHF. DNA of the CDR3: TGTGCCAGCAGCTTAGGGGGACAGGGCCGACAGCCCCAGCATTTT.

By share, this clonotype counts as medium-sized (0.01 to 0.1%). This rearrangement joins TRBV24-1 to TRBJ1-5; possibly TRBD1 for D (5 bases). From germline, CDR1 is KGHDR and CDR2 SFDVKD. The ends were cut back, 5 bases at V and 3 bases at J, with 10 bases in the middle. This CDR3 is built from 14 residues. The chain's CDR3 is CATSAGHDNQPQHF. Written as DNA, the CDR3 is TGTGCCACCAGTGCTGGACACGACAATCAGCCCCAGCATTTT.

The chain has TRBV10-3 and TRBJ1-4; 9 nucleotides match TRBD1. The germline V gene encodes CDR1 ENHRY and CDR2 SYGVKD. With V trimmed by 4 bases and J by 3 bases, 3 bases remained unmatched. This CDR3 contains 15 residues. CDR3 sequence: CAISAGTGPNEKLFF. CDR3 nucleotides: TGTGCCATCAGTGCTGGGACAGGGCCTAATGAAAAACTGTTTTTT.

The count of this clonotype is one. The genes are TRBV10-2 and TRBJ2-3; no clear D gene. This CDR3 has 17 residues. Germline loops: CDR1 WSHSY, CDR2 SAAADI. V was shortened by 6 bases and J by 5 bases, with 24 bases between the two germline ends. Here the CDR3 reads CASSHPGWVESGDTQYF. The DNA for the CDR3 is TGCGCCAGCAGCCACCCTGGCTGGGTGGAATCAGGAGATACGCAGTATTTT.

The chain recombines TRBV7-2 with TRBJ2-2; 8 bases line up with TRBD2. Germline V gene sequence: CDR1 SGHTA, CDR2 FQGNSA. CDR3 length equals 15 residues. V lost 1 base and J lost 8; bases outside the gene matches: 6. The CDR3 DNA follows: TGTGCCAGCAGCTTAGACGGGAGGGCCATGGGGGAGCTGTTTTTT. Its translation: CASSLDGRAMGELFF.

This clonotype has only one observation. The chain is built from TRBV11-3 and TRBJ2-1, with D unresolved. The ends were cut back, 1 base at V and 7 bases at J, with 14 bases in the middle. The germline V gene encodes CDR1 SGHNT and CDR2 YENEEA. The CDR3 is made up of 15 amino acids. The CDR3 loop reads CASSLAAGSKNEQFF. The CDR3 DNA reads TGTGCCAGCAGCTTAGCCGCCGGGTCGAAAAATGAGCAGTTCTTC.

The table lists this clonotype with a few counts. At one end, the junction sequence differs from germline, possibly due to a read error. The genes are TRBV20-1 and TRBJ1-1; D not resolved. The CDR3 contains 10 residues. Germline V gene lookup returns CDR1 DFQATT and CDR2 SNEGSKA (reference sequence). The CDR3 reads CRARGPQSFF. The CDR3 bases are TGCAGAGCTAGAGGTCCTCAATCCTTCTTT.

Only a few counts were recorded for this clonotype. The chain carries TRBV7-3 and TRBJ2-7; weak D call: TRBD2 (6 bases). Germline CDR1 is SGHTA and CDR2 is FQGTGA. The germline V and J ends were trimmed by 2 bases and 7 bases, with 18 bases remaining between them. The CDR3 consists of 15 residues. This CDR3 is CASSLRLVRAEEQYF. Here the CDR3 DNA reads TGTGCCAGCAGCTTACGACTAGTTCGCGCTGAGGAGCAGTACTTC. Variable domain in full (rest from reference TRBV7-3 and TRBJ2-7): GAGVSQTPSNKVTEKGKYVELRCDPISGHTALYWYRQSLGQGPEFLIYFQGTGAADDSGLPNDRFFAVRPEGSVSTLKIQRTERGDSAVYLCASSLRLVRAEEQYFGPGTRLTVT.

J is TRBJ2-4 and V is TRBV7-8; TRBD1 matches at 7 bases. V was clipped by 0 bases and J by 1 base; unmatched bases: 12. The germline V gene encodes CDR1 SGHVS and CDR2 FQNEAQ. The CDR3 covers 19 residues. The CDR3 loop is CASSLAQGNRGSAKNIQYF. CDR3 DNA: TGTGCCAGCAGCTTAGCTCAGGGCAACAGGGGTTCGGCCAAAAACATTCAGTACTTC.

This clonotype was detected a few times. The CDR3 DNA reads TGCAGTGCTAGCCCCCCTAGCGGTAGCTCCTACAATGAGCAGTTCTTC. Translation gives CSASPPSGSSYNEQFF. The chain couples TRBV20-1 to TRBJ2-1; 7 bases match TRBD2. Losses at the gene ends were 3 bases for V and 0 bases for J; bases not matched to a gene: 8. The germline CDR1 and CDR2 sequences are DFQATT and SNEGSKA (reference sequence). This CDR3 region has 16 residues.

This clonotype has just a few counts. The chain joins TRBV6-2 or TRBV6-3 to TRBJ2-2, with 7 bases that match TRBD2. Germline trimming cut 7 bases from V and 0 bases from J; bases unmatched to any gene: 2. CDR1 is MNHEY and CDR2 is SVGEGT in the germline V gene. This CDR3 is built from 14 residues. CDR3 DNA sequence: TGTGCCAGCAAGAGCGGGACGAACACCGGGGAGCTGTTTTTT. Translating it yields CASKSGTNTGELFF.

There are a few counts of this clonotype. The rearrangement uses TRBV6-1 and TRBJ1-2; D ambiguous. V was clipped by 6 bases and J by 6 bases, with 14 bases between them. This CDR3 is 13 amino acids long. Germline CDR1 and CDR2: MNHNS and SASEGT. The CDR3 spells CASSPRAADGYTF. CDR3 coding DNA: TGTGCCAGCAGCCCCCGGGCCGCGGATGGCTACACCTTC.

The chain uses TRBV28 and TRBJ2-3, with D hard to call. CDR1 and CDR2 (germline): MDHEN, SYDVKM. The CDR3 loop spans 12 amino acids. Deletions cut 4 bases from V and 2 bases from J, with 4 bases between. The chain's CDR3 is CASSSFTDTQYF. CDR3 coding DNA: TGTGCCAGCAGTTCCTTCACAGATACGCAGTATTTT.

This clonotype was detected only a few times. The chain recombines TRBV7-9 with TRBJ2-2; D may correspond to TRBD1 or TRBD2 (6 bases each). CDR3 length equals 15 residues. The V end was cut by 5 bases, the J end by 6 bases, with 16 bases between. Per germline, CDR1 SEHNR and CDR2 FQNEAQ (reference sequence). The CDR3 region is CASSRGPAGSGELFF. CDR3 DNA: TGTGCCAGCAGCCGGGGGCCAGCCGGGTCCGGGGAGCTGTTTTTT.

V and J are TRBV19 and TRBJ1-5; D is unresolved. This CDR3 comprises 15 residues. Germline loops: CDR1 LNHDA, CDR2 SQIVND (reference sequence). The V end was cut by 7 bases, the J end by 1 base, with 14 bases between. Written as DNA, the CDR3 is TGTGCCAGTAACAGAGATTTTTCGAGCAATCAGCCCCAGCATTTT. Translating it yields CASNRDFSSNQPQHF.

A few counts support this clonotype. CDR3 nucleotides: TGTGCCAGCAGCTTTTCAAGGGGCAATCAGCCCCAGCATTTT. This gives the protein CASSFSRGNQPQHF. The V call is TRBV5-5, the J call TRBJ1-5, with no clear D. This CDR3 spans 14 amino acids. With 2 bases removed from V and 2 bases from J, the gap between germline ends came to 8 bases. From germline, CDR1 is SGHKS and CDR2 YYEKEE (reference sequence).

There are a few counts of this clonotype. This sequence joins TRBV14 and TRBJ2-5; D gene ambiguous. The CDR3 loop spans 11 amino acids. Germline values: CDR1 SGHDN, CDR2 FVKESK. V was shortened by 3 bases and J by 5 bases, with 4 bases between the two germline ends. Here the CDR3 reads CASSQIETQYF. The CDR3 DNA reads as TGTGCCAGCAGCCAGATTGAGACCCAGTACTTC. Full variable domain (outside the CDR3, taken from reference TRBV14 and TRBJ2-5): EAGVTQFPSHSVIEKGQTVTLRCDPISGHDNLYWYRRVMGKEIKFLLHFVKESKQDESGMPNNRFLAERTGGTYSTLKVQPAELEDSGVYFCASSQIETQYFGPGTRLLVL.

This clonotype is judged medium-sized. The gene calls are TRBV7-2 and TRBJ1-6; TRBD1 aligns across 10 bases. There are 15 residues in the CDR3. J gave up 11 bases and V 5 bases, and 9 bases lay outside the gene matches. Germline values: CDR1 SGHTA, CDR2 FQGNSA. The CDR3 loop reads CASSPGTGVRAPLHF. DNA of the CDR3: TGTGCCAGCAGCCCCGGGACAGGGGTTAGGGCACCCCTCCACTTT.

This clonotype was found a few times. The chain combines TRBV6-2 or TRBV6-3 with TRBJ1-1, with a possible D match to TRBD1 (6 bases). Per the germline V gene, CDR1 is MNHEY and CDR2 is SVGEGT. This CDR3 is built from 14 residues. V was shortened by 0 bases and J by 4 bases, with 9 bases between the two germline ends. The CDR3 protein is CASSYSRGGTEAFF. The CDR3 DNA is TGTGCCAGCAGTTACTCGAGGGGGGGCACTGAAGCTTTCTTT.

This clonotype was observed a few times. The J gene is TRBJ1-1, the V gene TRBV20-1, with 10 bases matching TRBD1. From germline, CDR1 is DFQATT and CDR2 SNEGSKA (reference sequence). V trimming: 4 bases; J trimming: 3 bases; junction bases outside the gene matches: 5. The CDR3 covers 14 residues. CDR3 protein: CSATLGQGDTEAFF. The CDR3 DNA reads TGCAGTGCTACCTTAGGACAGGGGGACACTGAAGCTTTCTTT.

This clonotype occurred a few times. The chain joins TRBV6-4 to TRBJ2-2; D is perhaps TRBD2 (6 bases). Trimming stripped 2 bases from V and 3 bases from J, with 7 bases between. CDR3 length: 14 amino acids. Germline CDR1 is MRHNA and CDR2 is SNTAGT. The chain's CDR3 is CASSDGGDTGELFF. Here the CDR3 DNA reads TGTGCCAGCAGTGACGGAGGGGACACCGGGGAGCTGTTTTTT.